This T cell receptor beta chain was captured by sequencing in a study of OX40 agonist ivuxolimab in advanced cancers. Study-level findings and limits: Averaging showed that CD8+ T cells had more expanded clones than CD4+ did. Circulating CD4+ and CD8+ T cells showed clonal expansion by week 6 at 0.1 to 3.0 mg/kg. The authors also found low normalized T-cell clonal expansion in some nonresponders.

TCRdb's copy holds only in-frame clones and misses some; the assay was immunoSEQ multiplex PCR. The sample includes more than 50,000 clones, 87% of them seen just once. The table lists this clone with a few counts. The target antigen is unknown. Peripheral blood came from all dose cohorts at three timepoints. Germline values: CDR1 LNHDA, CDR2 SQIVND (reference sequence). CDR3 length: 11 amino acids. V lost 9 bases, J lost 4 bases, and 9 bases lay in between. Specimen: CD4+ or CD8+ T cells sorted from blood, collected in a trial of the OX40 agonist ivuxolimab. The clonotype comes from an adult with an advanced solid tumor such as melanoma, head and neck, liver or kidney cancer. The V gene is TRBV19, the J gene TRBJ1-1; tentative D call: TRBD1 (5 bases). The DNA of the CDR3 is TGTGCCAGCCAGGGTGGCACTGAAGCTTTCTTT. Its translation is CASQGGTEAFF.